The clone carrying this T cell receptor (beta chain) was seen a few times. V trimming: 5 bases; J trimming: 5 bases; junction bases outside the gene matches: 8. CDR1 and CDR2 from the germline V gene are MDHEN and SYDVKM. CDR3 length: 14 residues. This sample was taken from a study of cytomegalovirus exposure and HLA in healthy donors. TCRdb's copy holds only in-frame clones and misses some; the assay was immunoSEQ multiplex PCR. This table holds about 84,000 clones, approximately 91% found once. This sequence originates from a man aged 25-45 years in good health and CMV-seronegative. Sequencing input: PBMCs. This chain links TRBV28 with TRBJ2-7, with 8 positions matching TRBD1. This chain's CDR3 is CASSKTGARDEQYF. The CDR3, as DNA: TGTGCCAGCAGTAAGACAGGGGCAAGGGACGAGCAGTACTTC.